This T cell receptor (beta chain) was obtained from a study of blood T cells in healthy people across ages. Comment on this clonotype: What it binds is unknown.

CDR1 is MGHRA, CDR2 YSYEKL, per germline. The CDR3 length is 15 residues. Sample-barcoded 5' priming and a J-beta primer mix drove a second PCR of about 7 to 11 cycles. From the 5' RACE reads, TCRdb called clonotypes with MiXCR, one entry per CDR3 protein. The sample holds roughly 800,000 distinct CDR3 sequences, roughly 25% seen once. Notes on the study in general: A roughly linear age-dependent decrease characterized TCR beta diversity per million T cells. Long-lived and aged donors differed, with more naive CD4+ cells and higher diversity in the long-lived.

These data also featured in a second study, about T cells of mothers and their children. From that study: The study found slightly higher but non-significant overlap in related versus unrelated mother-child pairs.

The sequencing sample was made of blood. This TCR was sampled from a boy younger than 18 in good health. The chain links TRBV4-1 to TRBJ2-5, with D perhaps TRBD1 (5 bases). The J call may be wrong; the DNA end is better matched by TRBJ2-1. CDR3 sequence: CASSQGVQGRNEQFF. In DNA, the CDR3 is TGCGCCAGCAGCCAAGGAGTGCAGGGAAGAAATGAGCAGTTCTTC.